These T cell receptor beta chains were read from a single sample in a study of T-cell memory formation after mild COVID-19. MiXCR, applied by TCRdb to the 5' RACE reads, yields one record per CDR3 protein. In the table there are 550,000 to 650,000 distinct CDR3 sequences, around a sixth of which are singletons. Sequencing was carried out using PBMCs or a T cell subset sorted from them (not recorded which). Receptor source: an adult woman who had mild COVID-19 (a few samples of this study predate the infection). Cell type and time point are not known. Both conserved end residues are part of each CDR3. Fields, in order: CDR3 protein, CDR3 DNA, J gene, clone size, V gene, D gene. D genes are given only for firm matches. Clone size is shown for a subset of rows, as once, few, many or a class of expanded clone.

CDR3aa: CASSPWADNQPQHF; CDR3nt: TGCGCCAGCAGCCCCTGGGCCGACAATCAGCCCCAGCATTTT; j_gene: TRBJ1-5; abundance: NA; v_gene: TRBV4-1; d_gene: NA
CDR3aa: CASMGHGGDGELFF; CDR3nt: TGTGCCAGCATGGGGCATGGGGGCGACGGGGAGCTGTTTTTT; j_gene: TRBJ2-2; abundance: few; v_gene: TRBV6-2/TRBV6-3; d_gene: NA
CDR3aa: CASSRRQDSYEQYF; CDR3nt: TGTGCCAGCAGTCGGCGACAGGACTCCTACGAGCAGTACTTC; j_gene: TRBJ2-7; abundance: few; v_gene: TRBV27; d_gene: NA
CDR3aa: CASSERASDGTDTQYF; CDR3nt: TGTGCCAGCAGTGAGAGGGCCTCTGATGGCACAGATACGCAGTATTTT; j_gene: TRBJ2-3; abundance: NA; v_gene: TRBV2; d_gene: NA
CDR3aa: CASSTGLINNNEQFF; CDR3nt: TGCGCCAGCAGCACTGGACTTATAAACAACAATGAGCAGTTCTTC; j_gene: TRBJ2-1; abundance: few; v_gene: TRBV5-1; d_gene: NA
CDR3aa: CASNQRGGVQPQHF; CDR3nt: TGTGCCAGTAACCAAAGGGGAGGCGTTCAGCCCCAGCATTTT; j_gene: TRBJ1-5; abundance: NA; v_gene: TRBV19; d_gene: NA
CDR3aa: CASSLATWETQYF; CDR3nt: TGTGCCAGCAGTTTAGCAACCTGGGAGACCCAGTACTTC; j_gene: TRBJ2-5; abundance: NA; v_gene: TRBV27; d_gene: NA
CDR3aa: CASSVVAGELFF; CDR3nt: TGTGCCAGCAGCGTAGTGGCCGGGGAGCTGTTTTTT; j_gene: TRBJ2-2; abundance: NA; v_gene: TRBV9; d_gene: NA
CDR3aa: CASSPLDSINSPLHF; CDR3nt: TGTGCCAGCTCACCGTTGGACAGCATTAATTCACCCCTCCACTTT; j_gene: TRBJ1-6; abundance: NA; v_gene: TRBV18; d_gene: NA
CDR3aa: CASSESYTYGYTF; CDR3nt: TGTGCCAGCAGTGAATCGTACACCTATGGCTACACCTTC; j_gene: TRBJ1-2; abundance: NA; v_gene: TRBV25-1; d_gene: NA
CDR3aa: CASSQRPGPEPLHF; CDR3nt: TGTGCCAGCAGCCAGCGGCCCGGGCCCGAACCCCTCCACTTT; j_gene: TRBJ1-6; abundance: NA; v_gene: TRBV4-2; d_gene: NA
CDR3aa: CSVDGLTPGELFF; CDR3nt: TGCAGCGTTGACGGGCTCACCCCCGGGGAGCTGTTTTTT; j_gene: TRBJ2-2; abundance: few; v_gene: TRBV29-1; d_gene: NA
CDR3aa: CASSPLRRGGSYNEQFF; CDR3nt: TGTGCCAGTAGTCCCCTCCGGCGGGGGGGCTCCTACAATGAGCAGTTCTTC; j_gene: TRBJ2-1; abundance: NA; v_gene: TRBV19; d_gene: TRBD2
CDR3aa: CASGLAPDTQYF; CDR3nt: TGTGCCAGCGGACTAGCCCCAGATACGCAGTATTTT; j_gene: TRBJ2-3; abundance: few; v_gene: TRBV7-3; d_gene: TRBD2
CDR3aa: CASSSSQGAHRSPLHF; CDR3nt: TGTGCCAGCAGTTCCTCACAGGGGGCGCATAGATCACCCCTCCACTTT; j_gene: TRBJ1-6; abundance: NA; v_gene: TRBV27; d_gene: TRBD1
CDR3aa: CASQPWKSDHGEQFF; CDR3nt: TGTGCCAGCCAACCATGGAAAAGTGATCACGGTGAGCAGTTCTTC; j_gene: TRBJ2-1; abundance: NA; v_gene: TRBV6-5; d_gene: NA
CDR3aa: CASSQVGSVSTEAFF; CDR3nt: TGCGCCAGCAGCCAAGTTGGATCAGTGTCGACTGAAGCTTTCTTT; j_gene: TRBJ1-1; abundance: few; v_gene: TRBV4-1; d_gene: NA
CDR3aa: CASSAAGLYYEQYF; CDR3nt: TGTGCCAGCAGCGCCGCCGGACTTTACTACGAGCAGTACTTC; j_gene: TRBJ2-7; abundance: NA; v_gene: TRBV2; d_gene: NA
CDR3aa: CASSPFPQGPYEQYF; CDR3nt: TGTGCCAGCTCACCGTTTCCTCAGGGGCCCTACGAGCAGTACTTC; j_gene: TRBJ2-7; abundance: NA; v_gene: TRBV18; d_gene: NA
CDR3aa: CASLSGKSADQFF; CDR3nt: TGTGCCAGCCTAAGCGGAAAGTCAGCGGATCAGTTCTTC; j_gene: TRBJ2-1; abundance: NA; v_gene: TRBV7-8; d_gene: NA
CDR3aa: CASSARLGTSYTEQFF; CDR3nt: TGTGCCAGCAGCGCCAGACTAGGTACGTCCTACACTGAGCAGTTCTTC; j_gene: TRBJ2-1; abundance: NA; v_gene: TRBV9; d_gene: NA
CDR3aa: CASSLWGQGAAQPQHF; CDR3nt: TGTGCCAGCAGCTTGTGGGGGCAGGGGGCGGCTCAGCCCCAGCATTTT; j_gene: TRBJ1-5; abundance: few; v_gene: TRBV5-5; d_gene: TRBD1
CDR3aa: CASSLTSTGANEKLFF; CDR3nt: TGTGCCAGTAGTCTAACCTCTACAGGGGCAAATGAAAAACTGTTTTTT; j_gene: TRBJ1-4; abundance: few; v_gene: TRBV19; d_gene: TRBD1
CDR3aa: CASSQDASGGAPIYEQYF; CDR3nt: TGTGCCAGCAGCCAAGACGCTAGCGGGGGGGCCCCCATCTACGAGCAGTACTTC; j_gene: TRBJ2-7; abundance: NA; v_gene: TRBV3-1; d_gene: TRBD2
CDR3aa: CSARDRRLAVNEQFF; CDR3nt: TGCAGTGCTAGAGATCGGCGGCTAGCGGTCAATGAGCAGTTCTTC; j_gene: TRBJ2-1; abundance: few; v_gene: TRBV20-1; d_gene: TRBD2
CDR3aa: CASSQDSPGLAGVREQFF; CDR3nt: TGTGCCAGCAGCCAAGATAGTCCGGGGCTAGCGGGAGTTCGTGAGCAGTTCTTC; j_gene: TRBJ2-1; abundance: NA; v_gene: TRBV4-2; d_gene: TRBD2
CDR3aa: CASSARTSLPYEQYF; CDR3nt: TGTGCCAGCAGTGCTCGGACTAGCCTGCCCTACGAGCAGTACTTC; j_gene: TRBJ2-7; abundance: few; v_gene: TRBV6-1; d_gene: TRBD2
CDR3aa: CSVVTGTAYEQYF; CDR3nt: TGCAGCGTAGTAACCGGGACAGCCTACGAGCAGTACTTC; j_gene: TRBJ2-7; abundance: once; v_gene: TRBV29-1; d_gene: TRBD1
CDR3aa: CASSLDTAGGEQYF; CDR3nt: TGTGCCAGCAGCTTAGATACGGCAGGGGGCGAGCAGTACTTC; j_gene: TRBJ2-7; abundance: few; v_gene: TRBV7-9; d_gene: TRBD1
CDR3aa: CSGRGSTYNEQFF; CDR3nt: TGCAGCGGGAGGGGAAGTACCTACAATGAGCAGTTCTTC; j_gene: TRBJ2-1; abundance: few; v_gene: TRBV29-1; d_gene: NA
CDR3aa: CASSLGRGGSYNEQFF; CDR3nt: TGCGCCAGCAGCTTGGGTCGCGGGGGTTCCTACAATGAGCAGTTCTTC; j_gene: TRBJ2-1; abundance: NA; v_gene: TRBV5-1; d_gene: TRBD2
CDR3aa: CASSLRQDETQYF; CDR3nt: TGTGCCAGCAGTCTCCGACAGGACGAGACCCAGTACTTC; j_gene: TRBJ2-5; abundance: NA; v_gene: TRBV6-5; d_gene: NA
CDR3aa: CASSFRTGLTADTQYF; CDR3nt: TGTGCCAGCAGCTTTCGGACAGGGTTAACGGCAGATACGCAGTATTTT; j_gene: TRBJ2-3; abundance: NA; v_gene: TRBV14; d_gene: TRBD1
CDR3aa: CASSYAADGTYEQYF; CDR3nt: TGTGCCAGCAGTTACGCGGCGGACGGAACCTACGAGCAGTACTTC; j_gene: TRBJ2-7; abundance: NA; v_gene: TRBV6-2/TRBV6-3; d_gene: NA
CDR3aa: CASSGWASSPYGYTF; CDR3nt: TGTGCCAGCAGCGGCTGGGCCTCCTCGCCCTATGGCTACACCTTC; j_gene: TRBJ1-2; abundance: few; v_gene: TRBV7-2; d_gene: NA
CDR3aa: CASSTGTVGEAFF; CDR3nt: TGTGCCAGCAGCACCGGGACGGTGGGTGAAGCTTTCTTT; j_gene: TRBJ1-1; abundance: NA; v_gene: TRBV3-1; d_gene: NA
CDR3aa: CASSPVETSSYNEQFF; CDR3nt: TGCGCCAGCAGCCCAGTAGAGACTAGCTCCTACAATGAGCAGTTCTTC; j_gene: TRBJ2-1; abundance: many; v_gene: TRBV4-3; d_gene: NA
CDR3aa: CASSFSGSGEQFF; CDR3nt: TGCGCCAGCAGCTTCTCGGGTAGCGGTGAGCAGTTCTTC; j_gene: TRBJ2-1; abundance: NA; v_gene: TRBV5-1; d_gene: NA
CDR3aa: CASTATTDTQYF; CDR3nt: TGTGCCAGCACCGCGACGACAGATACGCAGTATTTT; j_gene: TRBJ2-3; abundance: NA; v_gene: TRBV5-4; d_gene: NA
CDR3aa: CATRDGLTDTQYF; CDR3nt: TGTGCCACCAGAGACGGACTAACAGATACGCAGTATTTT; j_gene: TRBJ2-3; abundance: once; v_gene: TRBV24-1; d_gene: NA
CDR3aa: CASSSTPSGRGDTQYF; CDR3nt: TGTGCCAGCAGCTCCACCCCTAGCGGGAGGGGAGATACGCAGTATTTT; j_gene: TRBJ2-3; abundance: few; v_gene: TRBV5-6; d_gene: TRBD2
CDR3aa: CASSQGLATYNEQFF; CDR3nt: TGCGCCAGCAGCCAAGGACTAGCGACCTACAATGAGCAGTTCTTC; j_gene: TRBJ2-1; abundance: NA; v_gene: TRBV4-1; d_gene: TRBD2
CDR3aa: CASSSARDRLYNEQFF; CDR3nt: TGTGCCAGCAGCTCGGCCCGGGACCGCCTCTACAATGAGCAGTTCTTC; j_gene: TRBJ2-1; abundance: NA; v_gene: TRBV3-1; d_gene: NA
CDR3aa: CASSQGPLQGTGELFF; CDR3nt: TGCGCCAGCAGCCAAGGCCCATTGCAGGGTACCGGGGAGCTGTTTTTT; j_gene: TRBJ2-2; abundance: NA; v_gene: TRBV4-1; d_gene: NA
CDR3aa: CASSQETLSGRLEQYF; CDR3nt: TGCGCCAGCAGCCAAGAAACCCTTTCCGGGAGGCTCGAGCAGTACTTC; j_gene: TRBJ2-7; abundance: NA; v_gene: TRBV4-3; d_gene: TRBD2
CDR3aa: CASSPPDRGLSTGELFF; CDR3nt: TGTGCCAGCTCACCACCGGACAGGGGGCTTTCCACCGGGGAGCTGTTTTTT; j_gene: TRBJ2-2; abundance: few; v_gene: TRBV18; d_gene: TRBD1
CDR3aa: CATSRAGGPYSTDTQYF; CDR3nt: TGTGCCACCAGCAGAGCAGGTGGACCGTATAGCACAGATACGCAGTATTTT; j_gene: TRBJ2-3; abundance: few; v_gene: TRBV15; d_gene: NA
CDR3aa: CASSTYLRTSGRLSTDTQYF; CDR3nt: TGTGCCAGCAGCACCTACCTCCGGACTAGCGGGAGGCTCAGCACAGATACGCAGTATTTT; j_gene: TRBJ2-3; abundance: few; v_gene: TRBV7-2; d_gene: TRBD2
CDR3aa: CASSVRSTSYNEQFF; CDR3nt: TGTGCCAGCAGTGTGAGGAGTACCTCCTACAATGAGCAGTTCTTC; j_gene: TRBJ2-1; abundance: NA; v_gene: TRBV6-4; d_gene: NA